This TCR beta chain appears in the sequencing data of a study of early T cells in non-severe SARS-CoV-2 infection. Study overall: Unsorted whole-blood RNA was sequenced in bulk, leaving chains unpaired. Study-wide results and caveats: Private and CD4 specificities were missed by VDJdb matching, skewed to anti-spike CD8.

Each single cDNA molecule received a unique molecular identifier. TCRdb re-analysed the 5' RACE reads in MiXCR, keeping a single row per CDR3 protein. This sample has more than 60,000 distinct CDR3 sequences, with 12% found just once. As regards this clonotype: Its antigen is unknown.

The junction had 11 bases not matched to a gene; V was cut back by 3 bases and J by 1 base. Per the germline V gene, CDR1 is DFQATT and CDR2 is SNEGSKA (reference sequence). This CDR3 comprises 17 residues. Sequencing was performed on whole blood, taken at baseline. The chain combines TRBV20-1 with TRBJ2-3, with 9 bases fitting TRBD1. The clonotype comes from an adult who was a healthcare worker with PCR-confirmed SARS-CoV-2 infection or an uninfected control (not recorded which). The donor label of this sample is uncertain. The CDR3 region is CSARGQGGPTGTDTQYF. The CDR3 nucleotides are TGCAGTGCTAGGGGACAGGGAGGGCCCACGGGCACAGATACGCAGTATTTT.